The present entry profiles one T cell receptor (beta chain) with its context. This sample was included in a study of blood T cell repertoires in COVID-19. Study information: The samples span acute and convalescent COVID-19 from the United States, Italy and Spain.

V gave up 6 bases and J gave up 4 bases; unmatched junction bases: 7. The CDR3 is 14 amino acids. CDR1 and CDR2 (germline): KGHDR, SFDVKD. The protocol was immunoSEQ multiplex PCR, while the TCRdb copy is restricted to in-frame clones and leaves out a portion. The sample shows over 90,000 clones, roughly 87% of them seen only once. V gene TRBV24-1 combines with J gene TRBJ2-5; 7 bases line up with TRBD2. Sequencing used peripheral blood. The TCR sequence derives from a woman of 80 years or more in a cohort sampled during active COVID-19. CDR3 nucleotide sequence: TGTGCCACCAGTTCCCTTGGGGGGGGAGAGACCCAGTACTTC. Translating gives CATSSLGGGETQYF.